The present T cell receptor beta chain was sequenced within a study of radiation and T cells in renal cell carcinoma. Sample time point: baseline pretreatment blood. Regarding treatment: 15 Gy SBRT to primary tumor, nephrectomy 4 weeks later. Trimming took 5 bases from V and 2 from J, leaving 9 bases between them. Per the germline V gene, CDR1 is SQVTM and CDR2 is ANQGSEA. This CDR3 is 12 amino acids long. The assay was immunoSEQ multiplex PCR, and TCRdb's table has in-frame clones only and misses some. The repertoire holds about 150,000 clones, about 85% seen once, with roughly 4% in the top ten. The sequencing here drew on blood, taken from a patient whose treatment included radiotherapy and nephrectomy. The clonotype originates from a woman in her 70s with renal cell carcinoma. The V and J genes are TRBV29-1 and TRBJ1-1; D unresolved. The CDR3 bases are TGCAGCGTTTGGGTCAGTAACACTGAAGCTTTCTTT. Translated, it gives CSVWVSNTEAFF. The full variable domain, in which reference TRBV29-1 and TRBJ1-1 provide the parts outside the CDR3, is SAVISQKPSRDICQRGTSLTIQCQVDSQVTMMFWYRQQPGQSLTLIATANQGSEATYESGFVIDKFPISRPNLTFSTLTVSNMSPEDSSIYLCSVWVSNTEAFFGQGTRLTVV.